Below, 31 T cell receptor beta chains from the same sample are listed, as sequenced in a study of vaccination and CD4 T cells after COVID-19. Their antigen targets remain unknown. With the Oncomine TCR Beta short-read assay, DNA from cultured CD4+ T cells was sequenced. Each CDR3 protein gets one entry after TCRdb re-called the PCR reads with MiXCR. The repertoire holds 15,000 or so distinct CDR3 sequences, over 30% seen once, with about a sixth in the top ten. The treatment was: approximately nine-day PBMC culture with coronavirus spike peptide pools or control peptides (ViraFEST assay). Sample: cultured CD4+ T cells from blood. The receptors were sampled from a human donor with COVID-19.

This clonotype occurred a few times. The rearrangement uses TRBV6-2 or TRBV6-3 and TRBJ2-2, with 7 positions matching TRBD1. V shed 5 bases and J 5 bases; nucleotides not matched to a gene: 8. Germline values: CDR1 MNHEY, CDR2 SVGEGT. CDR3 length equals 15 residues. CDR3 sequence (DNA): TGTGCCAGCAGTACGACAGGGAAACGAACCGGGGAGCTGTTTTTT. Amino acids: CASSTTGKRTGELFF.

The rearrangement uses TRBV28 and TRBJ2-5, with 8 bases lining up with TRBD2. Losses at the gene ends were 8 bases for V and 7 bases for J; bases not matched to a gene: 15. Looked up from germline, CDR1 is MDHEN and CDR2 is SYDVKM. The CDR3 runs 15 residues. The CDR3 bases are TGTGCCAGCGGATCATCACTAGCGGCCTGGGGGACCCAGTACTTC. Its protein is CASGSSLAAWGTQYF.

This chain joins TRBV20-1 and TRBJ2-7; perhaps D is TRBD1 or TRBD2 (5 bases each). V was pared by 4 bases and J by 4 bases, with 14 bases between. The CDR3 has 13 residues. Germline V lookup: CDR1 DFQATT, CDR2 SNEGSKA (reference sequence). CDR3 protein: CSANPGTQYEQYF. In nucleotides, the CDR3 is TGCAGTGCTAACCCCGGGACGCAATACGAGCAGTACTTC.

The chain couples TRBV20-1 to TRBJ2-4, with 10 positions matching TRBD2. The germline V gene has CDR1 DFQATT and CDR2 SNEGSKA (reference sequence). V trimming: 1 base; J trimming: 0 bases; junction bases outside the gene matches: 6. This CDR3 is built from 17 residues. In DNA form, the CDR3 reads TGCAGTGCTAGAGCTAGCGGGGGATTACTAGCCAAAAACATTCAGTACTTC. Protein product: CSARASGGLLAKNIQYF.

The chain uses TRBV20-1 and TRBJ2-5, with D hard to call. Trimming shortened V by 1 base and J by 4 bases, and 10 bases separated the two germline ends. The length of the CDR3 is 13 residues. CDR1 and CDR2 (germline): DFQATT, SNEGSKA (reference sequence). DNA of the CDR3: TGCAGTGCTAGAGGAGAGAGCTTAGAGACCCAGTACTTC. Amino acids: CSARGESLETQYF.

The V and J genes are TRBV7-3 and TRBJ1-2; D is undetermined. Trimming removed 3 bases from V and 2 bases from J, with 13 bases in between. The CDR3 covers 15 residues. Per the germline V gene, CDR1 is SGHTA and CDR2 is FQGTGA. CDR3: CASSFLEGGNYGYTF. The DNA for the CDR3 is TGTGCCAGCAGCTTCCTTGAGGGAGGAAACTATGGCTACACCTTC.

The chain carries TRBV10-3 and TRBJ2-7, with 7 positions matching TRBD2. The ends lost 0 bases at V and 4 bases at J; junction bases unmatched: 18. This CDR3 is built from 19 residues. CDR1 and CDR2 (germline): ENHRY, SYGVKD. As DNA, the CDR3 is TGTGCCATCAGTGAGTCATTGGGGGGAGGACTAGTCTCTAGGTACGAGCAGTACTTC. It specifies CAISESLGGGLVSRYEQYF.

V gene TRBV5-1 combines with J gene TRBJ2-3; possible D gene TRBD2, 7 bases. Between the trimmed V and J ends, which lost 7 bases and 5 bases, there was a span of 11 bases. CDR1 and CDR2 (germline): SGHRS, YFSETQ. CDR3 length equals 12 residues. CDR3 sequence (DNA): TGCGCCAGCGGCGGGGGCGGAGATACGCAGTATTTT. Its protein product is CASGGGGDTQYF.

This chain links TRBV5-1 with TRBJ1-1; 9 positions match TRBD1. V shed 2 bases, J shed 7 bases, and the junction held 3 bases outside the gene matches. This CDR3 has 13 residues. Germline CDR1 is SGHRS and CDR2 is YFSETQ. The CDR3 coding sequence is TGCGCCAGCAGCTTAACAGGGGGCCGTGAAGCTTTCTTT. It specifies CASSLTGGREAFF.

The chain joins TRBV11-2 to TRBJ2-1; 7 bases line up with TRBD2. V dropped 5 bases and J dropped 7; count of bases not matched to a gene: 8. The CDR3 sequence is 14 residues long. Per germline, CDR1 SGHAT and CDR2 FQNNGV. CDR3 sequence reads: CASSQGGAGNEQFF. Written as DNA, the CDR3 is TGTGCCAGCAGCCAGGGAGGGGCTGGGAATGAGCAGTTCTTC.

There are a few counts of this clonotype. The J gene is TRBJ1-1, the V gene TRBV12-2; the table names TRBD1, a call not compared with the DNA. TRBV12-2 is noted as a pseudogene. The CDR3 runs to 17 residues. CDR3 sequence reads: CASRFAPTTDRGTEAFF. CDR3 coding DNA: TGTGCAAGTCGCTTCGCGCCTACTACGGACAGGGGCACTGAAGCTTTCTTT.

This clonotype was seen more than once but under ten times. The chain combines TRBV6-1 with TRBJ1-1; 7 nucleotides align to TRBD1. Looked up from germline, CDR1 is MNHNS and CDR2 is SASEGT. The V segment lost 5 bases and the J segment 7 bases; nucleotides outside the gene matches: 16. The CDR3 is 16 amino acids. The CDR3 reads CASSPTWRTGRYEAFF. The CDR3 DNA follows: TGTGCCAGCAGTCCAACCTGGCGGACAGGACGATATGAAGCTTTCTTT.

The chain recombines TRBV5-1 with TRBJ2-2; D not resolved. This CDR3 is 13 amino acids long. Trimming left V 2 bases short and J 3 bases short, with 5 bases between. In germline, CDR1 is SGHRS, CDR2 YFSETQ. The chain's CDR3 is CASSFRDTGELFF. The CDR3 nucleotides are TGCGCCAGCAGCTTCAGAGACACCGGGGAGCTGTTTTTT.

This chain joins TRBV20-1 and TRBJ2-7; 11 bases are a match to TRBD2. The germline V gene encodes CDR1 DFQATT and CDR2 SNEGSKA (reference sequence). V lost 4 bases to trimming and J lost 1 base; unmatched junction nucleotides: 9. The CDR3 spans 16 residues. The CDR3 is CSATTASGGFSYEQYF. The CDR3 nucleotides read TGCAGTGCTACGACTGCTAGCGGGGGGTTTTCCTACGAGCAGTACTTC.

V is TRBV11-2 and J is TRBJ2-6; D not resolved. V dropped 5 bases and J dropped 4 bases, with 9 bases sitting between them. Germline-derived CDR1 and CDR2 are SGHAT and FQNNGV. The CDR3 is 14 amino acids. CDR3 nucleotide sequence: TGTGCCAGCAGCCGATTAGTCGGGGCCAACGTCCTGACTTTC. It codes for CASSRLVGANVLTF.

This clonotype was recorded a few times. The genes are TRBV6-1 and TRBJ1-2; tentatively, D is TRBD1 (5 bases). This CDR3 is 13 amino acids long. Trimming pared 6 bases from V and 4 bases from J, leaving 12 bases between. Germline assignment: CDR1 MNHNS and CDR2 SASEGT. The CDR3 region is CASRSDNVYGYTF. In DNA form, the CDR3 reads TGTGCCAGCAGGTCGGACAATGTCTATGGCTACACCTTC.

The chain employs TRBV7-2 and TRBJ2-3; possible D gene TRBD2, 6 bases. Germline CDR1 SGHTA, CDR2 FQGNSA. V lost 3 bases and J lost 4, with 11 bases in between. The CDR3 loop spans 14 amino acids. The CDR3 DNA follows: TGTGCCAGCAGCTTGGGGCGGGGATCAGATACGCAGTATTTT. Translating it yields CASSLGRGSDTQYF.

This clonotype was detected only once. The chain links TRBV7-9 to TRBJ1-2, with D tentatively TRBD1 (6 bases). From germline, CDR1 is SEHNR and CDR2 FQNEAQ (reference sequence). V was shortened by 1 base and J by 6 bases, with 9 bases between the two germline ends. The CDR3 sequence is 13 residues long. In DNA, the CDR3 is TGTGCCAGCAGCTTAGAGGCAGGGGATGGCTACACCTTC. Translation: CASSLEAGDGYTF.

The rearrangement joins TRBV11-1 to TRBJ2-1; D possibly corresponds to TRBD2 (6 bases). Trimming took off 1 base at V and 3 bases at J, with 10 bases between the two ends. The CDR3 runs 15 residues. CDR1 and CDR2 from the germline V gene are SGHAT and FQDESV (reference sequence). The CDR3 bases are TGTGCCAGCAGCTTAGGGCGGGGAAACTACAATGAGCAGTTCTTC. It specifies CASSLGRGNYNEQFF.

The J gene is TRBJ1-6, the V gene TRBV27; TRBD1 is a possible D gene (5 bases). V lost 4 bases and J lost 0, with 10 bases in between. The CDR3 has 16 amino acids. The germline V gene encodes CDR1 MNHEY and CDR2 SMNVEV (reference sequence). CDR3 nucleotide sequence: TGTGCCAGCAGTTCTCCAGGGAGCTCCTATAATTCACCCCTCCACTTT. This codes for CASSSPGSSYNSPLHF.

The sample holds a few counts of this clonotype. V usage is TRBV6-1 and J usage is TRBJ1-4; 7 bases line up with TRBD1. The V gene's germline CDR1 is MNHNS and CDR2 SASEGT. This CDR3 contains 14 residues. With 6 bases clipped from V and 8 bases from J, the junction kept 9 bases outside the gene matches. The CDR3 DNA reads TGTGCCAGCAGGACGACAGGGTCTGGGGAAAAACTGTTTTTT. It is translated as CASRTTGSGEKLFF.

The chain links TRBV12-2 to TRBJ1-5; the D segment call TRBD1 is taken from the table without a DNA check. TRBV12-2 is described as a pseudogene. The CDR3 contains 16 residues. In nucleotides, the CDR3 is TGTGCAAGTCGCCACCGGGACAGGGGGCTTAAGCAGCCCCAGCATTTT. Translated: CASRHRDRGLKQPQHF.

CDR3 protein: CASSVDRGHTIYF. For the CDR3, the DNA is TGTGCCAGCAGCGTAGACAGGGGGCACACCATATATTTT. The rearrangement uses TRBV9 and TRBJ1-3; 9 nucleotides agree with TRBD1. In germline, CDR1 is SGDLS, CDR2 YYNGEE. CDR3 length equals 13 residues. V lost 0 bases and J lost 8; bases outside the gene matches: 0.

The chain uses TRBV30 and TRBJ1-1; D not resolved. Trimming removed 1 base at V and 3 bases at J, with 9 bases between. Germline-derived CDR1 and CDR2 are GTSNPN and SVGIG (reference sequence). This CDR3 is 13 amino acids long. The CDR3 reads CAWSARKDTEAFF. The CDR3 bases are TGTGCCTGGAGTGCCCGAAAGGACACTGAAGCTTTCTTT. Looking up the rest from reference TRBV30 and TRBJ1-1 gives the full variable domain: SQTIHQWPATLVQPVGSPLSLECTVEGTSNPNLYWYRQAAGRGLQLLFYSVGIGQISSEVPQNLSASRPQDRQFILSSKKLLLSDSGFYLCAWSARKDTEAFFGQGTRLTVV.

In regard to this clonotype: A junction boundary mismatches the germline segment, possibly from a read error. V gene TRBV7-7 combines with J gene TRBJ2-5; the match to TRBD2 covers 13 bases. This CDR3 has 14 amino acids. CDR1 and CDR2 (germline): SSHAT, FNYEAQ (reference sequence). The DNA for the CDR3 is TGTGCTAGCAGCCCGACTAGCGGGGGGGAGACCCAGTACTTC. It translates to CASSPTSGGETQYF.

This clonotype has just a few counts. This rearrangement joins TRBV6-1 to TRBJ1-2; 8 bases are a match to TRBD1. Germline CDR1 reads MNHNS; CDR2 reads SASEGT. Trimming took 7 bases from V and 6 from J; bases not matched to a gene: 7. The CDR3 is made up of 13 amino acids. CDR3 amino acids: CASTRDRGHGYTF. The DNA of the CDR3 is TGTGCCAGCACCCGAGACAGGGGACATGGCTACACCTTC.

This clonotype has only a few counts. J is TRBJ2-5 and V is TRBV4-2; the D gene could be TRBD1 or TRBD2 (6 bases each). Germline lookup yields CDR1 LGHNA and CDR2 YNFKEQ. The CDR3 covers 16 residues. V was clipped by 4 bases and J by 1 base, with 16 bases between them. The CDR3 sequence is CASSLEGGLIQETQYF. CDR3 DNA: TGTGCCAGCAGCCTTGAAGGGGGGTTAATCCAAGAGACCCAGTACTTC.

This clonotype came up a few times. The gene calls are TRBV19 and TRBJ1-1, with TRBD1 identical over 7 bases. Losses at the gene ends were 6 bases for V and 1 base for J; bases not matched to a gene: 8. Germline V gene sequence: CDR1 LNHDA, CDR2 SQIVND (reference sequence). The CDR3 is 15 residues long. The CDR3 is CASSRLGTANTEAFF. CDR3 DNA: TGTGCCAGTAGCCGTCTCGGGACAGCGAACACTGAAGCTTTCTTT.

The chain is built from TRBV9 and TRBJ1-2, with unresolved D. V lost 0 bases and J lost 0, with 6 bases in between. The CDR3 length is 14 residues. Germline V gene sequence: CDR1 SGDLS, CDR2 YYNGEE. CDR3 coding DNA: TGTGCCAGCAGCGTAGCGACAACTAACTATGGCTACACCTTC. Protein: CASSVATTNYGYTF.

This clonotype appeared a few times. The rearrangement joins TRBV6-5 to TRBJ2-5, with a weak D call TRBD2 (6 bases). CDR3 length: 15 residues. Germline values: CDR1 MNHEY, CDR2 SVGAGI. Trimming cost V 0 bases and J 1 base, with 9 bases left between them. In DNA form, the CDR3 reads TGTGCCAGCAGTTACTCGATGGGAGGCCAAGAGACCCAGTACTTC. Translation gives CASSYSMGGQETQYF.

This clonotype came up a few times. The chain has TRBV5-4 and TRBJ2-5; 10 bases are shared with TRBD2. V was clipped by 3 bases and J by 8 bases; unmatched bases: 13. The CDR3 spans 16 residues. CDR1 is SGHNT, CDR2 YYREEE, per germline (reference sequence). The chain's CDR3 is CASSSGGLAGEGTQYF. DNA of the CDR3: TGTGCCAGCAGCTCTGGGGGCCTAGCGGGGGAAGGAACCCAGTACTTC.